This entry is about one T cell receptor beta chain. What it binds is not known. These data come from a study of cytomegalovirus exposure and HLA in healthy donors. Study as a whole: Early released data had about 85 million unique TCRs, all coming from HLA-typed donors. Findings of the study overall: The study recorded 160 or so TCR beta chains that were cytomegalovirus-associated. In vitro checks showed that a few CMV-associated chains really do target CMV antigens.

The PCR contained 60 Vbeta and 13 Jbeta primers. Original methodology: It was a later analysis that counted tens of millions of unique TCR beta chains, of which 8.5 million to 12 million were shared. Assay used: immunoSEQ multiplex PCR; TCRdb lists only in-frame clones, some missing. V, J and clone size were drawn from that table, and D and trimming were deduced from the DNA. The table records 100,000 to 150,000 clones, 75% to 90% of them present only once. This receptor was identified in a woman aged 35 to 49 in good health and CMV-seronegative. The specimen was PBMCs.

CDR3 residues: CASSFNPPGQGWVGELFF. Written as DNA, the CDR3 is TGTGCCAGCAGTTTTAACCCCCCGGGACAGGGATGGGTCGGGGAGCTGTTTTTT. The V gene is TRBV7-3, the J gene TRBJ2-2; 9 positions match TRBD1. In germline, CDR1 is SGHTA, CDR2 FQGTGA. With 6 bases clipped from V and 7 bases from J, the junction kept 18 bases outside the gene matches. The length of the CDR3 is 18 residues.